The 2 T cell receptor beta chains presented below share a single source sample, sequenced in a study of blood T cell repertoires in COVID-19. Clones were sequenced by immunoSEQ multiplex PCR, and TCRdb holds only the in-frame ones, with some missing. The repertoire includes 120,000 or so clones, 80% to 85% of them detected once, and under 4.5% sits in the top ten. Input material: peripheral blood. These receptor sequences come from a woman between 45 and 60 years old with acute or convalescent COVID-19.

The chain couples TRBV6-6 to TRBJ2-5, with D possibly matching TRBD1 (6 bases). Deletions cut 6 bases from V and 3 bases from J, with 11 bases between. The CDR3 contains 13 residues. Germline V gives CDR1 MNHNY, CDR2 SVGAGI (reference sequence). CDR3 loop: CASSYNREETQYF. The CDR3 DNA reads TGTGCCAGCAGCTACAACAGGGAAGAGACCCAGTACTTC.

The chain is built from TRBV14 and TRBJ2-7; 9 bases are shared with TRBD2. Trimming took 3 bases from V and 4 from J; bases not matched to a gene: 7. The CDR3 is 15 residues long. Germline loops: CDR1 SGHDN, CDR2 FVKESK. CDR3 sequence reads: CASSQAREGLYEQYF. The CDR3 DNA follows: TGTGCCAGCAGCCAGGCGCGGGAGGGCCTATACGAGCAGTACTTC.